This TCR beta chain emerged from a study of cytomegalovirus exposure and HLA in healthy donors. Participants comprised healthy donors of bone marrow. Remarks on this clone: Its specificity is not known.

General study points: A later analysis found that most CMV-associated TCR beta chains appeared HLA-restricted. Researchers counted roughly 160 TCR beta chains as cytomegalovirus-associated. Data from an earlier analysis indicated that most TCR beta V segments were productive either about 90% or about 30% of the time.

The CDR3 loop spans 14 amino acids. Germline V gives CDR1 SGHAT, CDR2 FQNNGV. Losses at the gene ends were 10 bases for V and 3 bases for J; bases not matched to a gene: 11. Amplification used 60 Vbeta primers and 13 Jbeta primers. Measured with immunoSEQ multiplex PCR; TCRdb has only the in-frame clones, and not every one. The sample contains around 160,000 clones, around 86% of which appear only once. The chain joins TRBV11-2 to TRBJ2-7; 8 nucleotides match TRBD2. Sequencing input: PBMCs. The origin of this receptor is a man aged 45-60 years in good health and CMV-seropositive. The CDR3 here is CATTRRGGDYEQYF. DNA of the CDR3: TGTGCCACCACCCGTCGGGGGGGGGACTACGAGCAGTACTTC.